This T cell receptor (beta chain) was retrieved from a study of blood T cell repertoires in COVID-19. Only a few counts were recorded for this clone. The authors' processing: The assay estimated nucleated cells by amplifying reference gene primers. TCRdb keeps only in-frame clones here, not all; method: immunoSEQ multiplex PCR. The V and J calls and clone size are taken from that table; D and trimming were inferred from the DNA. The data contain roughly 250,000 clones, more than 60% of them singletons. Sequencing input: peripheral blood. The source is a woman in her thirties or forties with active or convalescent COVID-19.

The CDR3 loop reads CASSYRAGNSPLHF. The CDR3 DNA follows: TGTGCCAGCAGTTACAGGGCCGGCAATTCACCCCTCCACTTT. The genes are TRBV27 and TRBJ1-6, with a tentative D call TRBD1 (6 bases). Per the germline V gene, CDR1 is MNHEY and CDR2 is SMNVEV (reference sequence). Trimming removed 4 bases from V and 7 bases from J, with 11 bases in between. The CDR3 is made up of 14 amino acids.